This TCR beta chain was sequenced during a study of T cells in localized non-small cell lung cancer. The repertoire was sequenced with immunoSEQ multiplex PCR; TCRdb's copy has only in-frame clones and lacks some. The sample lists over 8,500 clones, around 90% seen once, with approximately 7.5% in the top ten. Sequenced here: peripheral blood, sampled before any cancer treatment. The origin of this receptor is a woman aged 35-75 years with stage I squamous cell lung carcinoma.

The CDR3 nucleotides read TGTGCCAGCAGACATATTAGCGGATTAGGAGATGAGCAGTTCTTC. This encodes CASRHISGLGDEQFF. The chain uses TRBV6-5 and TRBJ2-1; D is perhaps TRBD2 (6 bases). Trimming left V 6 bases short and J 8 bases short, with 20 bases between. The CDR3 is 15 residues long. In germline, CDR1 is MNHEY, CDR2 SVGAGI.